Shown below are 18 T cell receptor beta chains from a single sample sequenced in a study of blood T cell repertoires in COVID-19. Sequencing used immunoSEQ multiplex PCR; TCRdb keeps in-frame clones, though not all of them. The sample lists tens of thousands of clones, around 86% seen once, with 4.9% in the top ten. Sequenced sample: peripheral blood. Receptors were obtained from a woman of 80 years or more with acute or convalescent COVID-19.

The rearrangement uses TRBV7-2 and TRBJ2-3, with 8 bases identical to TRBD2. Germline V CDR1 and CDR2: SGHTA, FQGNSA. V was clipped by 5 bases and J by 3 bases; unmatched bases: 7. CDR3 length: 15 amino acids. The CDR3 sequence is CASSPYSGETDTQYF. The DNA of the CDR3 is TGTGCCAGCAGCCCCTATAGCGGGGAAACAGATACGCAGTATTTT. Full variable domain (outside the CDR3, taken from reference TRBV7-2 and TRBJ2-3): GAGVSQSPSNKVTEKGKDVELRCDPISGHTALYWYRQSLGQGLEFLIYFQGNSAPDKSGLPSDRFSAERTGGSVSTLTIQRTQQEDSAVYLCASSPYSGETDTQYFGPGTRLTVL.

This chain uses TRBV6-1 with TRBJ1-2; no definite D call. Germline V gene data show CDR1 as MNHNS and CDR2 as SASEGT. The CDR3 extends over 14 amino acids. V was cut by 0 bases and J by 2 bases, with 7 bases left in between. DNA of the CDR3: TGTGCCAGCAGTGAAGCGCAGGCAAACTATGGCTACACCTTC. Translated: CASSEAQANYGYTF.

The chain has TRBV2 and TRBJ2-1; 8 bases map to TRBD2. This CDR3 comprises 15 residues. Losses at the gene ends were 5 bases for V and 6 bases for J; bases not matched to a gene: 9. Germline values: CDR1 SNHLY, CDR2 FYNNEI. CDR3 residues: CASSRAGGNVNEQFF. CDR3 coding DNA: TGTGCCAGCAGTCGGGCGGGAGGTAATGTCAATGAGCAGTTCTTC.

This CDR3 is CASSRDRILADTQYF. The CDR3 DNA is TGTGCCAGCAGTCGTGACAGGATATTGGCAGATACGCAGTATTTT. The chain is built from TRBV7-9 and TRBJ2-3; the D gene is possibly TRBD1 (6 bases). The CDR3 consists of 15 residues. With 6 bases removed from V and 4 bases from J, the gap between germline ends came to 17 bases. From germline, CDR1 is SEHNR and CDR2 FQNEAQ (reference sequence).

The chain is built from TRBV9 and TRBJ2-3, with 11 nucleotides matching TRBD2. Looked up from germline, CDR1 is SGDLS and CDR2 is YYNGEE. Losses at the gene ends were 4 bases for V and 1 base for J; bases not matched to a gene: 5. There are 16 residues in the CDR3. The CDR3 region is CASSLGTSGGTDTQYF. The CDR3 DNA reads TGTGCCAGCAGCCTCGGGACTAGCGGAGGCACAGATACGCAGTATTTT.

The chain links TRBV11-3 to TRBJ2-1; TRBD2 might be the D (6 bases). With 2 bases removed from V and 6 bases from J, the gap between germline ends came to 14 bases. The CDR3 totals 15 residues. Germline CDR1 SGHNT, CDR2 YENEEA. CDR3: CASSLSGGEANEQFF. CDR3 nucleotide sequence: TGTGCCAGCAGCTTATCCGGAGGGGAGGCCAATGAGCAGTTCTTC.

The rearrangement uses TRBV24-1 and TRBJ2-1, with D possibly matching TRBD1 (6 bases). The V end lost 3 bases, the J end lost 0 bases, and 8 bases lay between the germline ends. CDR1 KGHDR and CDR2 SFDVKD come from the germline V gene. The length of the CDR3 is 15 residues. CDR3 region: CATSDPDSSYNEQFF. The CDR3 DNA sequence: TGTGCCACCAGTGATCCGGACAGCTCCTACAATGAGCAGTTCTTC.

The genes are TRBV30 and TRBJ1-1; TRBD1 aligns across 8 bases. Losses at the gene ends were 0 bases for V and 7 bases for J; bases not matched to a gene: 10. Germline loops: CDR1 GTSNPN, CDR2 SVGIG (reference sequence). The CDR3 has 15 residues. The CDR3 protein is CAWSVEGRGLIEAFF. In DNA form, the CDR3 reads TGTGCCTGGAGTGTCGAAGGCAGGGGGCTTATTGAAGCTTTCTTT.

The chain employs TRBV15 and TRBJ2-7, with 9 bases lining up with TRBD2. Germline-derived CDR1 and CDR2 are LNHNV and YYDKDF (reference sequence). After removal of 3 bases from V and 4 bases from J, the junction contained 4 bases not matched to a gene. CDR3 length: 14 residues. The CDR3 is CATSRREGGYEQYF. The CDR3 coding sequence is TGTGCCACCAGCAGGCGGGAGGGGGGGTACGAGCAGTACTTC. Full variable domain (remainder filled in from reference TRBV15 and TRBJ2-7): DAMVIQNPRYQVTQFGKPVTLSCSQTLNHNVMYWYQQKSSQAPKLLFHYYDKDFNNEADTPDNFQSRRPNTSFCFLDIRSPGLGDTAMYLCATSRREGGYEQYFGPGTRLTVT.

The count of this clone is one. The J gene is TRBJ2-5, the V gene TRBV4-2; the D gene is possibly TRBD1 (7 bases). V lost 1 base and J lost 3, with 12 bases in between. Germline V lookup: CDR1 LGHNA, CDR2 YNFKEQ. This CDR3 has 15 residues. The CDR3 reads CASSQVAGTEETQYF. CDR3 DNA: TGTGCCAGCAGCCAAGTTGCGGGGACAGAAGAGACCCAGTACTTC.

The chain is built from TRBV18 and TRBJ2-7, with 8 bases that match TRBD1. The CDR3 loop spans 16 amino acids. Germline CDR1 is KGHSH and CDR2 is LQKENI. With V trimmed by 5 bases and J by 2 bases, 11 bases remained unmatched. DNA of the CDR3: TGTGCCAGCTCATCCCAAGCCGGGACAGGAACCTACGAGCAGTACTTC. This encodes CASSSQAGTGTYEQYF.

The CDR3 DNA is TGTGCCAGCTCCCGGCCGGGACAGGGACACACCGGGGAGCTGTTTTTT. As protein: CASSRPGQGHTGELFF. The chain has TRBV27 and TRBJ2-2; 9 nucleotides line up with TRBD1. This CDR3 has 16 amino acids. The junction had 10 bases not matched to a gene; V was cut back by 8 bases and J by 3 bases. The germline V gene has CDR1 MNHEY and CDR2 SMNVEV (reference sequence).

This clone came up a few times. The rearrangement uses TRBV19 and TRBJ1-5; D call uncertain. CDR3 length equals 15 residues. Germline V CDR1 and CDR2: LNHDA, SQIVND (reference sequence). V lost 1 base and J 2 bases, leaving 9 bases between the germline ends. DNA of the CDR3: TGTGCCAGTAGTATAGGAGGATTCGGCAATCAGCCCCAGCATTTT. Protein sequence: CASSIGGFGNQPQHF.

The chain combines TRBV6-1 with TRBJ1-2; D is uncertain. The CDR3 has 13 amino acids. CDR1 and CDR2 (germline): MNHNS, SASEGT. Trimming stripped 2 bases from V and 3 bases from J, with 7 bases between. CDR3 protein: CASSEREDYGYTF. The CDR3 bases are TGTGCCAGCAGTGAACGGGAGGACTATGGCTACACCTTC.

J is TRBJ1-3 and V is TRBV19; possibly TRBD1 for D (6 bases). Per the germline V gene, CDR1 is LNHDA and CDR2 is SQIVND (reference sequence). CDR3 length: 16 amino acids. V shed 4 bases and J shed 0 bases, with 13 bases lying between them. CDR3 amino acids: CASSTRGWSSGNTIYF. The CDR3 DNA reads as TGTGCCAGTAGTACCAGGGGATGGAGCTCTGGAAACACCATATATTTT.

This chain connects TRBV6-5 to TRBJ1-4, with a tentative D call TRBD1 (6 bases). Trimming pared 2 bases from V and 9 bases from J, leaving 16 bases between. The CDR3 runs to 15 residues. Germline assignment: CDR1 MNHEY and CDR2 SVGAGI. DNA of the CDR3: TGTGCCAGCAGTTACGCGGCAGGGGACGCCAAAAAACTGTTTTTT. The encoded protein is CASSYAAGDAKKLFF.

V usage is TRBV19 and J usage is TRBJ1-5; no clear D. Trimming shortened V by 6 bases and J by 2 bases, and 8 bases separated the two germline ends. There are 13 residues in the CDR3. In germline, CDR1 is LNHDA, CDR2 SQIVND (reference sequence). CDR3 nucleotides: TGTGCCAGTAGCCCCGGGGGCAATCAGCCCCAGCATTTT. Amino acids: CASSPGGNQPQHF.

This chain links TRBV15 with TRBJ2-5, with D tentatively TRBD2 (6 bases). V shed 8 bases and J shed 2 bases, with 15 bases lying between them. This CDR3 has 14 amino acids. Germline V gene sequence: CDR1 LNHNV, CDR2 YYDKDF (reference sequence). CDR3 sequence reads: CATRAAGNQETQYF. The CDR3 DNA follows: TGTGCCACCCGCGCGGCGGGGAATCAAGAGACCCAGTACTTC.